The clone carrying this T cell receptor (beta chain) has a count of ten or more. Its target is unknown. This record belongs to a study of response to subunit inactivated influenza vaccine. TCRdb reanalysed the RT-PCR reads using MiXCR and keeps one entry per CDR3 protein. The sample gives roughly 650,000 distinct CDR3 sequences, 15% to 18% of which show up once; around a tenth is in the top ten. Points from the study as a whole: That few new T cells are recruited by each seasonal influenza vaccination was the authors' suggestion.

CDR3 length: 17 amino acids. V lost 0 bases and J lost 1, with 14 bases in between. Per germline, CDR1 SGHRS and CDR2 YFSETQ. This receptor was identified in a man aged 45-65 years who received an inactivated influenza vaccine. The genes are TRBV5-1 and TRBJ2-1; tentatively, D is TRBD2 (5 bases). Sequenced here: PBMCs from blood, sampled approximately 13 days after vaccination. CDR3 region: CASSLGGGRSSYNEQFF. The DNA for the CDR3 is TGCGCCAGCAGCTTGGGTGGAGGCCGGAGTTCCTACAATGAGCAGTTCTTC.